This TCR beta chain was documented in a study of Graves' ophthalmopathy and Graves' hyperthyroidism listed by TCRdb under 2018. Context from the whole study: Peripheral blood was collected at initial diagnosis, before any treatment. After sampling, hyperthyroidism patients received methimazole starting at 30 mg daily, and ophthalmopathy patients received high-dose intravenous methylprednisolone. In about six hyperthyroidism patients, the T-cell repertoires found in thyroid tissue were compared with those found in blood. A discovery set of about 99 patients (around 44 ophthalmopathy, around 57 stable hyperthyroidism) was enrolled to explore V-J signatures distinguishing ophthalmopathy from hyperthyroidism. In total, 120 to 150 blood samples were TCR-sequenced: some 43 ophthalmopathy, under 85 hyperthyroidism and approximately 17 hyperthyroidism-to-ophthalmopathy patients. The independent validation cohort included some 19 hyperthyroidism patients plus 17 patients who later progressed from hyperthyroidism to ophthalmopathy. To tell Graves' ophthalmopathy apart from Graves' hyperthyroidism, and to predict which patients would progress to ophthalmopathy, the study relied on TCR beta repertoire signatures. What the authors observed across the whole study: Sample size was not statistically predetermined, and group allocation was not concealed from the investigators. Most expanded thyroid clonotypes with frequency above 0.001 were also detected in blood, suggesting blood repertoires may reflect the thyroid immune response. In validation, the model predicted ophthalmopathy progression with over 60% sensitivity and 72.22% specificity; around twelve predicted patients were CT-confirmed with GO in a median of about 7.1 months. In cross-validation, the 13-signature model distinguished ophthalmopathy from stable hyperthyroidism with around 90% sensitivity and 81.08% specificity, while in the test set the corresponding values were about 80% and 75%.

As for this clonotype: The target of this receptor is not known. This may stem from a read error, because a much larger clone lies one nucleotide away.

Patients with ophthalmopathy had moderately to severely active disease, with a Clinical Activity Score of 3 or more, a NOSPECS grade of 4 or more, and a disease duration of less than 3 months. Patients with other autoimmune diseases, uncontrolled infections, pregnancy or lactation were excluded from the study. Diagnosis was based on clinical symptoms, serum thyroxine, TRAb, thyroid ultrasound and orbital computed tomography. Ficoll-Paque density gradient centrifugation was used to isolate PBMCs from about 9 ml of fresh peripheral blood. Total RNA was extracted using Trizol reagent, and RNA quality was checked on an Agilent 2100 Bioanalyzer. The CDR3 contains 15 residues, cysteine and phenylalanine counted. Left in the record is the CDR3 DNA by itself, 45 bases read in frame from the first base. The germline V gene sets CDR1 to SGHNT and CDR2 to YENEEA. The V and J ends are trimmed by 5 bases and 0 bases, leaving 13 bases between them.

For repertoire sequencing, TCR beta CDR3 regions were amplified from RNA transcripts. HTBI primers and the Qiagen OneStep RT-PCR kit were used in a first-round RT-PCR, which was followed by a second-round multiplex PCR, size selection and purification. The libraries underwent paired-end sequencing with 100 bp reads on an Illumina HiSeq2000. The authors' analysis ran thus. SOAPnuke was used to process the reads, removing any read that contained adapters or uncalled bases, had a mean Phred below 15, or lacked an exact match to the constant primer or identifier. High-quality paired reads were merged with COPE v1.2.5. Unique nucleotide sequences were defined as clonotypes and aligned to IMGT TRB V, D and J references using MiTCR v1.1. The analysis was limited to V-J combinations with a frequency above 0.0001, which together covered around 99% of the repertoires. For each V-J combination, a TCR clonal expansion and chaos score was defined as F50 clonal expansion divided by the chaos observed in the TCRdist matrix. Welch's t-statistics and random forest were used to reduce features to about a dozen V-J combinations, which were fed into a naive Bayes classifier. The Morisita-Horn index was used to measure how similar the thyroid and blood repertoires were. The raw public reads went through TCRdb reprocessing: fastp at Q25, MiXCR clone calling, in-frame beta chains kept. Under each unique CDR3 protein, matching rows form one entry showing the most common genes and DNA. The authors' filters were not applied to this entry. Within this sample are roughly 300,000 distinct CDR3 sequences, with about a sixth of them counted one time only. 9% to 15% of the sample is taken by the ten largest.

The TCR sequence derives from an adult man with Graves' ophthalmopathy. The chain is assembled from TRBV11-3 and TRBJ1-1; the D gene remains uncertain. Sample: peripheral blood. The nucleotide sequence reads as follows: TGTGCCAGCAGCCCCTCACCGAGCGTGAACACTGAAGCTTTCTTT. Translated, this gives CASSPSPSVNTEAFF.